This T cell receptor (beta chain) was sequenced during a study of cytomegalovirus exposure and HLA in healthy donors (dated by TCRdb to the late 2010s). Study-wide context: In an earlier analysis of fewer than 750 of the donors, around 290 Gb of sequence data and approximately 100 million unique TCR beta sequences from 150 million to 200 million T cells were reported. Approximately 300 gigabases of sequencing data and roughly 81 million unique TCR sequences made up an early release that covered 640 HLA-typed donors. Of the 300 to 450 genotyped donors, 81% were placed in the genetic ancestry cluster associated with self-reported Caucasian donors. The aim of the study was to test whether cataloging public T cell receptors could identify signatures of past pathogen exposure. The study profiled the T cell repertoires of 550 to 700 subjects by immunosequencing and related them to cytomegalovirus serostatus. Along with the approximately 700-subject first cohort, a separate validation cohort of over a hundred different subjects was used. To predict cytomegalovirus infection status, the study brought together high-throughput TCR immunosequencing, statistical association of individual TCRs with disease status, and machine learning. In a later analysis, previously published TCR beta repertoires from 666 donors were re-analyzed and high-resolution HLA genotyping was added so that TCR occurrence patterns could be studied. The later analysis used no new phenotypic data to find candidate immune exposures, relying instead on TCR beta sequences and their occurrence across donors. To decide whether each TCR beta V gene segment behaved as functional or pseudogenic, an earlier analysis of nearly 600 of the donors relied on high-throughput TCR beta sequencing. Donor age, sex, ethnicity and CMV serostatus were collected together with the repertoire data. A later genetic analysis took genome-wide SNP genotypes for about 65% of the 666 donors and used that subset as a discovery cohort. Every discovery cohort repertoire had been produced on one sequencing platform. Class I and class II HLA loci were covered by the typing at four-digit resolution. The number of typed donors differed by locus: roughly 629-630 for A, B, C, DRB1 and DQB1; approximately 520 for DQA1; 606 for DPA1; and about 450 for DPB1. Five DR-DQ haplotypes were handled as single units for association and clustering because linkage in the cohort was strong. On average, around 230,000 unique TCR beta nucleotide sequences were sequenced per donor among fewer than 500 genotyped donors of the cohort, with around 19% of those sequences being non-productive.

The cohort consisted of hundreds of healthy bone marrow donors. At the time of sampling, every cohort member was nominally healthy, though immune exposures that went unrecorded were likely present. The donor was CMV seropositive and was included in the group of 300 or so seropositive cohort members. A peripheral blood sample was provided by each donor, and peripheral blood mononuclear cells were used for TCR beta sequencing. The Qiagen DNeasy Blood Extraction Kit was used to extract genomic DNA from the blood cell samples. The library was prepared using the immunoSEQ multiplex PCR assay. The multiplex PCR relied on a mix of 60 forward primers for TCR Vbeta segments and 13 reverse primers for TCR Jbeta segments. Amplification of the CDR3 region of rearranged TCR beta genes was performed with a multiplex PCR assay on genomic DNA. The amplified TCR beta libraries were sequenced on the Illumina HiSeq System as 87-base-pair reads. The original pipeline was this. A later analysis counted about 80 million unique TCR beta chains across the 500 to 850 repertoires, and 9 million to 14 million of these chains were shared by at least two donors. Raw reads were error-corrected and collapsed into unique sequences with a nearest-neighbor algorithm that merged closely related sequences to remove PCR and sequencing errors. CDR3 sequences were aligned to IMGT reference sequences to assign V, D and J gene segments. For a sequence to be retained, a match of at least six nucleotides was required to both a V gene segment and a J gene segment. Rearrangements were classified as productive when the CDR3 lacked stop codons and remained in frame with V and J, and all other rearrangements were classified as non-productive. CDR3 was defined by IMGT convention, running from the second conserved V-encoded cysteine to the conserved J-encoded phenylalanine. In an earlier analysis of 500 to 650 of the donors, sequences lacking an unambiguous match to a single V gene segment were excluded. In an earlier analysis of 587 of the donors, V segments were called functional above 56.7% productive rearrangements and were called segregating when the between-donor standard deviation exceeded 5%. A statistical classification framework was built for diagnosing cytomegalovirus status from the catalog of TCR beta chain sequences. V and J gene assignment, in a later analysis, came from comparing TCR nucleotide sequences with IMGT/GENE-DB human TR gene sequences. A later analysis assigned CDR3 sequences and most-parsimonious VDJ recombination scenarios with the TCRdist pipeline. In a later analysis, each TCR beta chain was defined by its CDR3 amino acid sequence together with its V-gene family, and reads without a unique V-gene family were excluded. As a way to deal with suspected cross-contamination and a sequencing artifact, a later analysis dropped 450 to 600 nucleotide sequences that were highly shared and had low generation probability. A later analysis calculated a clonal expansion index for each public chain from normalized within-repertoire ranks of inferred template counts. In a later analysis, generation probabilities were computed with a VDJ recombination model fitted to out-of-frame rearrangements, and the resulting probabilities were checked against IGoR. In a later analysis, hypergeometric tests were used to score TCR-TCR, TCR-HLA and TCR-CMV co-occurrence, with a repertoire-size bias correction applied to TCR pairs. To estimate false discovery rates, a later analysis permuted the HLA or CMV assignments 20 times. In a later analysis, co-occurring TCRs were grouped using DBSCAN, and TCRdist sequence similarity was added for clustering within HLA-allele-positive subsets. Co-occurrence clustering excluded repertoires with fewer than 30,000 or more than 120,000 public chains, plus five with anomalous nucleotide sharing. TCRdb holds this immuneACCESS table with in-frame rearrangements only. Some clones are missing; in checked studies, unresolved V genes explain under half, and the rest has no known cause. From that table come the V and J calls and clone size; the DNA was used to work out D and trimming. Across this sample there are about 170,000 clones, with almost 75% seen only once. The ten largest clones represent approximately 5.4% of the sample.

In regard to this clone: No cognate antigen has been identified for it. No much larger clonotype is one base removed from it; base qualities were not supplied.

What the authors observed across the whole study: A cluster of highly shared sequence variants was judged likely to represent a technical artifact of the sequencing pipeline. Linkage disequilibrium might explain the correlated functional status among segregating V segments, but an unknown experimental factor could not be ruled out. Because counts were too low, around 17 rarely observed V segments, including chromosome 9 orphons, were left out of the earlier analysis of a few hundred of the donors. The classifier was reported to diagnose cytomegalovirus status with high specificity and sensitivity in both the original cohort and the validation cohort. The 87-base-pair reads could not distinguish some IMGT-functional V segments, including TRBV6-2 and TRBV6-3, so those segments were excluded. In a later genetic analysis, fewer N-insertions in productive TCRs were reported among donors in an Asian-associated ancestry cluster than the roughly 700-donor mean. Compared with equally common non-associated chains, HLA-associated TCR beta chains in a later analysis were more clonally expanded and had lower generation probabilities. Strong co-occurrence of HLA alleles, especially DR and DQ, made assigning TCR associations to individual alleles difficult. In a later genetic analysis, a missense DCLRE1C variant was associated with V-gene and J-gene trimming of TCR beta chains, and the association was replicated in an independent cohort. A further reported finding was that TCR beta sequences accurately predicted the HLA-A and HLA-B alleles for most subjects in the first cohort. A later analysis found that TCR association rates varied across HLA loci, with DRB1 alleles showing the most associated TCRs and HLA-C alleles the fewest. Most TCR sequences were seen in very few donors, while some public TCRs were found in many individuals. An earlier analysis of some 590 of the donors showed that most TCR beta V segments appeared in productive rearrangements either about 87% or about 30% of the time, which broadly matched IMGT annotations. HLA typing was unavailable for some donors at each locus, so association tests used only the typed subset. A total of about 180 TCR beta chains were listed by the study as associated with cytomegalovirus. Roughly uniform sequencing depth across donors was assumed in presence/absence analyses, although this assumption may not hold. In vitro tests confirmed that a few of the cytomegalovirus-associated TCR beta chains recognize cytomegalovirus antigens. In this cohort, only TCR beta chains were sequenced, and detectable features were limited by the absence of alpha or paired-chain data. A later analysis found that most CMV-associated TCR beta chains appeared HLA-restricted, with HLA associations seemingly driven largely by CMV exposure. According to a later analysis, parvovirus B19, influenza, CMV and Epstein-Barr virus appeared linked to several top co-occurrence clusters. The authors suggested that the approach could potentially be extended to other disease states and immunological phenotypes. For the cohort, immune exposure information was limited to CMV serostatus. Specific HLA alleles were associated with around 18,000 TCR beta sequences at a false discovery rate of 0.05 in a later analysis.

The germline ends are 9 bases apart after V is trimmed by 7 bases and J by 0 bases. The germline V gene provides CDR1 SNHLY and CDR2 FYNNEI. The CDR3, cysteine through phenylalanine, is 13 amino acids long. Of all the DNA, just the CDR3 is kept, 39 bases in frame from base 1. The TCR originated in a woman between 18 and 29 years old in good health and CMV-seropositive. Sequenced sample: PBMCs. This sequence uses TRBV2 and TRBJ1-1; a tentative D call is TRBD1 (6 bases match). The CDR3 in this case is CASTGHLNTEAFF. The bases read TGTGCCAGCACGGGACACTTGAACACTGAAGCTTTCTTT.